The clone carrying this TCR beta chain was detected a few times. This CDR3 is built from 13 residues. V gave up 9 bases and J gave up 0 bases, with 11 bases separating them. TCRdb re-analysed the RT-PCR reads in MiXCR, keeping a single row per CDR3 protein. The profile shows about 700,000 distinct CDR3 sequences, 12% to 15% of them singletons. This chain joins TRBV12-3 or TRBV12-4 and TRBJ1-1, with D uncertain. The TCR originated in a female donor in good health, serving as a healthy control. Material for sequencing was memory CD4+ T cells from blood. Here the CDR3 DNA reads TGTGCCAGTCACAGAGGGTTGAACACTGAAGCTTTCTTT. Its translation: CASHRGLNTEAFF.